The table lists the clone carrying this T cell receptor (beta chain) with a count of one. This sample stems from a study of blood T cell repertoires in COVID-19. Study-wide background: T cells, B-cell-depleted T cells, or PBMCs provided the cDNA or gDNA that served as material.

Germline values: CDR1 SGHTA, CDR2 FQGNSA. This CDR3 region has 12 residues. J was trimmed by 8 bases and V by 1 base; bases with no gene match: 1. The protocol was immunoSEQ multiplex PCR, while the TCRdb copy is restricted to in-frame clones and leaves out a portion. Here the sample spans about 160,000 clones, roughly 93% being singletons. The source material was peripheral blood. The receptor was derived from a young man with acute or convalescent COVID-19. The rearrangement uses TRBV7-2 and TRBJ1-1; 7 positions agree with TRBD1. CDR3 sequence: CASSLDRGEAFF. In DNA form, the CDR3 reads TGTGCCAGCAGCTTAGACAGGGGAGAAGCTTTCTTT.